The 10 T cell receptor beta chains given below trace back to one sample, sequenced in a study of blood T cell repertoires in COVID-19. The table came from immunoSEQ multiplex PCR; TCRdb's copy has only in-frame clones and leaves some out. The sample contains just over 95,000 clones, over 80% of which appear only once. Sequencing was performed on peripheral blood. All receptors come from a man aged 80 or over with acute or convalescent COVID-19.

The CDR3 DNA follows: TGTGCCAGCAGCTGGACTAGCGGGGGCTACAATGAGCAGTTCTTC. Translating gives CASSWTSGGYNEQFF. The V and J genes are TRBV7-2 and TRBJ2-1; 13 positions match TRBD2. This CDR3 is built from 15 residues. The germline V gene has CDR1 SGHTA and CDR2 FQGNSA. V was clipped by 4 bases and J by 3 bases; unmatched bases: 0.

In this sample, this clone turned up once. This chain joins TRBV28 and TRBJ2-2; D unclear. V dropped 2 bases and J dropped 2 bases, with 6 bases sitting between them. Germline-derived CDR1 and CDR2 are MDHEN and SYDVKM. The CDR3 is 14 amino acids. In nucleotides, the CDR3 is TGTGCCAGCAGTTTAGGGCACAACACCGGGGAGCTGTTTTTT. Protein product: CASSLGHNTGELFF.

V and J are TRBV6-6 and TRBJ2-1; the match to TRBD1 covers 7 bases. J lost 5 bases, V lost 7 bases, and 11 bases had no gene match. CDR3 length: 15 amino acids. From germline, CDR1 is MNHNY and CDR2 SVGAGI (reference sequence). For the CDR3, the DNA is TGTGCCAGCACCCAAGACAGGGTCGGGGACAATGAGCAGTTCTTC. Its translation: CASTQDRVGDNEQFF.

The chain couples TRBV11-2 to TRBJ1-2; D unresolved. From germline, CDR1 is SGHAT and CDR2 FQNNGV. CDR3 length equals 12 residues. Trimming left V 0 bases short and J 8 bases short, with 7 bases between. CDR3 amino acids: CASSLERSGYTF. As DNA, the CDR3 is TGTGCCAGCAGCTTAGAACGGTCGGGCTACACCTTC.

CDR3 sequence (DNA): TGTGCCACCAGTGATTTTCGAGTCTTCACCTTC. Protein sequence: CATSDFRVFTF. V usage is TRBV24-1 and J usage is TRBJ1-2; D gene uncertain. This CDR3 has 11 amino acids. Germline CDR1 is KGHDR and CDR2 is SFDVKD. Trimming removed 1 base from V and 13 bases from J, with 9 bases in between.

This clone came up a few times. The chain combines TRBV6-5 with TRBJ2-2, with 11 bases that match TRBD2. CDR1 is MNHEY, CDR2 SVGAGI, per germline. The ends lost 6 bases at V and 6 bases at J; junction bases unmatched: 3. The CDR3 length is 14 residues. This CDR3 reads CASSALAGAGELFF. CDR3 sequence (DNA): TGTGCCAGCAGCGCACTAGCGGGGGCCGGGGAGCTGTTTTTT.

This clone was found once. V and J are TRBV7-8 and TRBJ1-2; the D gene is possibly TRBD1 (6 bases). V was pared by 5 bases and J by 4 bases, with 14 bases between. The CDR3 extends over 14 amino acids. Per germline, CDR1 SGHVS and CDR2 FQNEAQ. This chain's CDR3 is CASSRGGGLYGYTF. The CDR3 DNA follows: TGTGCCAGCAGCCGAGGTGGGGGCCTCTATGGCTACACCTTC.

This chain joins TRBV2 and TRBJ2-1; D is undetermined. Trimming stripped 0 bases from V and 3 bases from J, with 3 bases between. The CDR3 runs 13 residues. Germline CDR1 reads SNHLY; CDR2 reads FYNNEI. The CDR3 bases are TGTGCCAGCAGTGAAGCCTACTACAATGAGCAGTTCTTC. This encodes CASSEAYYNEQFF.

The chain combines TRBV19 with TRBJ2-1; 7 bases are shared with TRBD1. CDR1 is LNHDA and CDR2 is SQIVND in the germline V gene (reference sequence). V lost 1 base to trimming and J lost 2 bases; unmatched junction nucleotides: 2. CDR3 length equals 15 residues. The CDR3 protein is CASSIGQGPYNEQFF. CDR3 bases: TGTGCCAGTAGTATAGGACAGGGACCCTACAATGAGCAGTTCTTC.

This chain connects TRBV19 to TRBJ1-2; D gene unclear. The germline gives CDR1 LNHDA, CDR2 SQIVND (reference sequence). CDR3 length: 11 amino acids. V was cut by 7 bases and J by 4 bases, with 7 bases left in between. The CDR3 loop reads CASKTIYGYTF. CDR3 sequence (DNA): TGTGCCAGTAAGACAATCTATGGCTACACCTTC.